This T cell receptor beta chain was documented in a study of blood T cell repertoires in COVID-19. Background on the study: Samples representing acute and convalescent COVID-19 were sourced from the United States, Italy and Spain.

Profiled with immunoSEQ multiplex PCR; TCRdb holds only in-frame clones, not every one. Counted here are 70,000 to 95,000 clones, roughly 90% occurring once; the ten biggest clones make up around 1.5%. V lost 5 bases to trimming and J lost 5 bases; unmatched junction nucleotides: 12. This CDR3 comprises 17 residues. Germline CDR1 reads SGHTA; CDR2 reads FQGNSA. Sequenced sample: peripheral blood. The chain joins TRBV7-2 to TRBJ1-6; 7 nucleotides agree with TRBD1. This receptor was taken from a human donor with active COVID-19. The donor label of this sample is uncertain. The DNA for the CDR3 is TGTGCCAGCAGCGGCCACTTCGGGACAGTAAATAATTCACCCCTCCACTTT. Translating it yields CASSGHFGTVNNSPLHF.